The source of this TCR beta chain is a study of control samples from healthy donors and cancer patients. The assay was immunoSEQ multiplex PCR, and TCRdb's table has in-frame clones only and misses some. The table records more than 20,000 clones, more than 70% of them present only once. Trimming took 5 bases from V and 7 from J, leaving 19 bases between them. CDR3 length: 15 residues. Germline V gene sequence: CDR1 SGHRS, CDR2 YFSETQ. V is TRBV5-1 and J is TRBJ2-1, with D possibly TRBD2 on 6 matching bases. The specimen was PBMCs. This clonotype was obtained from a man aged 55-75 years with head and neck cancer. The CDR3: CASREGMDSRNEQFF. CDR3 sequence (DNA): TGCGCCAGCAGGGAGGGCATGGATTCGAGGAATGAGCAGTTCTTC. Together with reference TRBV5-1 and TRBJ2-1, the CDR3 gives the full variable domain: KAGVTQTPRYLIKTRGQQVTLSCSPISGHRSVSWYQQTPGQGLQFLFEYFSETQRNKGNFPGRFSGRQFSNSRSEMNVSTLELGDSALYLCASREGMDSRNEQFFGPGTRLTVL.